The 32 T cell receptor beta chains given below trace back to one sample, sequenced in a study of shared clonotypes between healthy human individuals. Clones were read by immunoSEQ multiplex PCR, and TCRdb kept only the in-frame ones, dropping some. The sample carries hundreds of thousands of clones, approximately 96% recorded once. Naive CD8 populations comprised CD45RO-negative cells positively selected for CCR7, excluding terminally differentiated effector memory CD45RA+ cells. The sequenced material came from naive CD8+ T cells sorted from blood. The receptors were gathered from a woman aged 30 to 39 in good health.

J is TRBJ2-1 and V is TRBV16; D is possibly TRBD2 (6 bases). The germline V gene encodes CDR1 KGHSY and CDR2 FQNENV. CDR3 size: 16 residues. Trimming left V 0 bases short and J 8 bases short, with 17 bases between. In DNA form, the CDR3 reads TGTGCCAGCAGCCAATCTGTATCGCTAGCGATTTATGAGCAGTTCTTC. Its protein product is CASSQSVSLAIYEQFF.

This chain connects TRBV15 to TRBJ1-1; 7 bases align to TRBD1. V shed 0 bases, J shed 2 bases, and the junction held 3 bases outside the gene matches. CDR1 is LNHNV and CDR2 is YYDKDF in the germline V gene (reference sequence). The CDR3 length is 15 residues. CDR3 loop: CATSRDKGANTEAFF. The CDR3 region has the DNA TGTGCCACCAGCAGAGATAAGGGGGCTAACACTGAAGCTTTCTTT.

The DNA of the CDR3 is TGTGCCAGCAGAGGACTAGCGGAGACCCAGTACTTC. Encoded protein: CASRGLAETQYF. The gene calls are TRBV27 and TRBJ2-5, with 9 bases lining up with TRBD2. Germline V gene sequence: CDR1 MNHEY, CDR2 SMNVEV (reference sequence). The CDR3 loop spans 12 amino acids. Trimming took 6 bases from V and 5 from J; bases not matched to a gene: 1.

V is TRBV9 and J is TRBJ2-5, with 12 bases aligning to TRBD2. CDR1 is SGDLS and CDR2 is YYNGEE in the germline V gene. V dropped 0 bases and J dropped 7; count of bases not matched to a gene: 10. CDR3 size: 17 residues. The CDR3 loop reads CASSVGSSGRALGTQYF. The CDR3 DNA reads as TGTGCCAGCAGCGTAGGGTCTAGCGGGAGGGCCTTAGGGACCCAGTACTTC.

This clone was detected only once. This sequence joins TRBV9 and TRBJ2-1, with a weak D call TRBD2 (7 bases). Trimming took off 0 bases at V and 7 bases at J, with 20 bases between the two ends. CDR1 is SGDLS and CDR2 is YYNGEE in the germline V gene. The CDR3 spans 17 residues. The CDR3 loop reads CASSVDRGGGGINEQFF. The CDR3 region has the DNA TGTGCCAGCAGCGTAGACCGTGGCGGGGGCGGAATTAATGAGCAGTTCTTC.

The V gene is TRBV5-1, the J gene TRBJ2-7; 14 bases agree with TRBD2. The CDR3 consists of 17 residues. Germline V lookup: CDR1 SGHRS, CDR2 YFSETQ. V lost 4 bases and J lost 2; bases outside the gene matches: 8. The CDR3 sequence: CASSQGLAGADPYEQYF. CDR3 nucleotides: TGCGCCAGCAGCCAGGGACTAGCGGGAGCGGATCCCTACGAGCAGTACTTC.

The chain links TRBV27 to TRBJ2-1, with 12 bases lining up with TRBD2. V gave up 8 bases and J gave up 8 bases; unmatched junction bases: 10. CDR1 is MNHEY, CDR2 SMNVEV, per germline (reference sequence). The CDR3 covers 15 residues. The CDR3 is CASAASSGRGYEQFF. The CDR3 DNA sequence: TGTGCCAGCGCCGCCTCTAGCGGGAGGGGGTATGAGCAGTTCTTC.

The CDR3 protein is CASSPPGLVGQGFGYTF. The CDR3 coding sequence is TGTGCCAGCTCACCCCCCGGGCTTGTGGGACAGGGTTTCGGCTACACCTTC. The chain couples TRBV18 to TRBJ1-2; 9 bases are shared with TRBD1. Germline lookup yields CDR1 KGHSH and CDR2 LQKENI. Trimming cost V 3 bases and J 8 bases; bases outside gene matches: 16. The CDR3 loop spans 17 amino acids.

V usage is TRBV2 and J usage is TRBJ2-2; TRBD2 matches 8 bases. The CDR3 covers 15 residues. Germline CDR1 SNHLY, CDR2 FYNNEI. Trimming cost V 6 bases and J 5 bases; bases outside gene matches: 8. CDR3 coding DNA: TGTGCCAGCAGCGGGGGACTAGGTCAGACCGGGGAGCTGTTTTTT. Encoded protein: CASSGGLGQTGELFF. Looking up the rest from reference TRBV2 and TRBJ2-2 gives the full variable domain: EPEVTQTPSHQVTQMGQEVILRCVPISNHLYFYWYRQILGQKVEFLVSFYNNEISEKSEIFDDQFSVERPDGSNFTLKIRSTKLEDSAMYFCASSGGLGQTGELFFGEGSRLTVL.

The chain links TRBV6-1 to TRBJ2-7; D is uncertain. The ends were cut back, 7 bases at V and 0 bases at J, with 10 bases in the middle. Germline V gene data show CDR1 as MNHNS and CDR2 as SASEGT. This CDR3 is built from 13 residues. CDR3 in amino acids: CASKGAHSYEQYF. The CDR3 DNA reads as TGTGCCAGCAAGGGCGCACACTCCTACGAGCAGTACTTC.

CDR3: CASSQQASGRDSSTDTQYF. DNA for the CDR3: TGTGCCAGCAGTCAACAGGCTAGCGGGAGGGACTCTAGCACAGATACGCAGTATTTT. This sequence joins TRBV14 and TRBJ2-3; 12 bases fit TRBD2. The CDR3 sequence is 19 residues long. CDR1 is SGHDN and CDR2 is FVKESK in the germline V gene. V dropped 6 bases and J dropped 0; count of bases not matched to a gene: 13.

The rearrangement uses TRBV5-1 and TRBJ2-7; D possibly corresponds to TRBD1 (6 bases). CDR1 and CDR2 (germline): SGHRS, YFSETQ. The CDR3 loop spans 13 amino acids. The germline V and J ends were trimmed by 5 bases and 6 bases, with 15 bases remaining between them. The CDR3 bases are TGCGCCAGCAGAACAGGGAAAATCGGCGAGCAGTACTTC. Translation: CASRTGKIGEQYF.

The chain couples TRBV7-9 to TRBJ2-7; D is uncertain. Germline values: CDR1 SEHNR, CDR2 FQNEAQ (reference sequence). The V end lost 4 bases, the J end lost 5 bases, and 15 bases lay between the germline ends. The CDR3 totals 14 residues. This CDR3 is CASSSEQPVHEQYF. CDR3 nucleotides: TGTGCCAGCAGCTCGGAACAGCCTGTCCACGAGCAGTACTTC.

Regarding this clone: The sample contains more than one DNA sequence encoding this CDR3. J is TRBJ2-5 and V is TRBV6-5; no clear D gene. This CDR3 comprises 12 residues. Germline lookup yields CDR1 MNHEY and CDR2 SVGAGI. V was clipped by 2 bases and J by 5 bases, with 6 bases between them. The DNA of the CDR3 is TGTGCCAGCAGTTACGAAGGGGAGACCCAGTACTTC. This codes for CASSYEGETQYF.

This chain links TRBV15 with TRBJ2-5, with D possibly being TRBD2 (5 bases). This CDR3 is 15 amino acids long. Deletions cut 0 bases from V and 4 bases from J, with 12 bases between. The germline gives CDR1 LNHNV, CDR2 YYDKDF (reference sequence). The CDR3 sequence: CATSRDPLAGETQYF. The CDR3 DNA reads TGTGCCACCAGCAGAGATCCCCTAGCCGGAGAGACCCAGTACTTC.

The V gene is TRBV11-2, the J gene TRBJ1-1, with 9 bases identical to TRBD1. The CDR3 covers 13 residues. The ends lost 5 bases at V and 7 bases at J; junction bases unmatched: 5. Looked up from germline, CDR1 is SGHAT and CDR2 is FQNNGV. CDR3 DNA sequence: TGTGCCAGCAGCCTATGGACAGGGGTTGAAGCTTTCTTT. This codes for CASSLWTGVEAFF.

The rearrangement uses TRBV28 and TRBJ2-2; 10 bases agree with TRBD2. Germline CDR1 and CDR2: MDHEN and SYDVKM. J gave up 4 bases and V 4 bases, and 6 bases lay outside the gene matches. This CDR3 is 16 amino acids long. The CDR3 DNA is TGTGCCAGCAGTTCAGCGGGAGGGCCTCGCACCGGGGAGCTGTTTTTT. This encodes CASSSAGGPRTGELFF.

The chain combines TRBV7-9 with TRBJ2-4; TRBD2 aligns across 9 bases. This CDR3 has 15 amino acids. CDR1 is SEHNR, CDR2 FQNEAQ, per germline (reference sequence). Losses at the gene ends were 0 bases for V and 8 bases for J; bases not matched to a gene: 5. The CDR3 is CASSLAEREEDIQYF. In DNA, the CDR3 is TGTGCCAGCAGCTTAGCGGAGCGGGAGGAGGACATTCAGTACTTC.

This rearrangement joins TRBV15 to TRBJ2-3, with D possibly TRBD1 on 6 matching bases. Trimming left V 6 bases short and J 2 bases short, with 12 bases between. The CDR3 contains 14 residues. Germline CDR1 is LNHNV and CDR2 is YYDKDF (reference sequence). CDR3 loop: CATRVDRNTDTQYF. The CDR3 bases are TGTGCCACCAGGGTGGACAGAAACACAGATACGCAGTATTTT.

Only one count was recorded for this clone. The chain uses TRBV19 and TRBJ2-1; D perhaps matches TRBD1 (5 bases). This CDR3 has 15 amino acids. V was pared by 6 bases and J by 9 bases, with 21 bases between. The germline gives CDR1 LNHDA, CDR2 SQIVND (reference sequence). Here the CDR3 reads CASRVSYALDSEQFF. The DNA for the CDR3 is TGTGCCAGTAGGGTCAGTTACGCTCTCGACAGTGAGCAGTTCTTC.

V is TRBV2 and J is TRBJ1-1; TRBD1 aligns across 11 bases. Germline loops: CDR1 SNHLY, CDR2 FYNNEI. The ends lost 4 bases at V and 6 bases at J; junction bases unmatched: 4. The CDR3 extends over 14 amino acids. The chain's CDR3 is CASSGDRGFSEAFF. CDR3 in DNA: TGTGCCAGCAGTGGGGACAGGGGGTTTTCTGAAGCTTTCTTT.

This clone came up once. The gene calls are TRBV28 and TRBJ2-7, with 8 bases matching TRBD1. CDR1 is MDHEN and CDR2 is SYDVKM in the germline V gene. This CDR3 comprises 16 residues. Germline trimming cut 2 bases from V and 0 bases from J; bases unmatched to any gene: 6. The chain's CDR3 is CASSLPRTGNSYEQYF. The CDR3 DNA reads TGTGCCAGCAGTTTACCAAGGACAGGGAACTCCTACGAGCAGTACTTC.

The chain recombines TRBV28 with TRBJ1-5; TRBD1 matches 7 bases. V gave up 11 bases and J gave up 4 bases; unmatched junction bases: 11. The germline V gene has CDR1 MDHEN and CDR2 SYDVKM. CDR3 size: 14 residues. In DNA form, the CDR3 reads TGTGCCTCAGGACCCGGGACAGTTAATCAGCCCCAGCATTTT. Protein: CASGPGTVNQPQHF.

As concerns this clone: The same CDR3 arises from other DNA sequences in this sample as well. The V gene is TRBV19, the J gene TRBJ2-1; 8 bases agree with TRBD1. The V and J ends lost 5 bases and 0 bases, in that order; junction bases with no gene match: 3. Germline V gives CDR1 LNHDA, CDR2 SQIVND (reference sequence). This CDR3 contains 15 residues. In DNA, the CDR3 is TGTGCCAGTAGTCTGACAGGGGTCTCCTACAATGAGCAGTTCTTC. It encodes CASSLTGVSYNEQFF.

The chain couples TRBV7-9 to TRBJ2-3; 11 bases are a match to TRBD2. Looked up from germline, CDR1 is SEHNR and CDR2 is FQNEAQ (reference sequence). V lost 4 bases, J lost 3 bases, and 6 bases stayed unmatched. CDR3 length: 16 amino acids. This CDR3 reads CASSSTSGRNTDTQYF. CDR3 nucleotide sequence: TGTGCCAGCAGCTCAACTAGCGGGAGAAATACAGATACGCAGTATTTT.

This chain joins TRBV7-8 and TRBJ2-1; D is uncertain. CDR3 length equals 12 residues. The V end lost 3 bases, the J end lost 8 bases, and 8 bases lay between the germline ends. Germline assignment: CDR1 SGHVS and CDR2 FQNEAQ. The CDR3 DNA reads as TGTGCCAGCAGCTTTATGGTGGATGAGCAGTTCTTC. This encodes CASSFMVDEQFF.

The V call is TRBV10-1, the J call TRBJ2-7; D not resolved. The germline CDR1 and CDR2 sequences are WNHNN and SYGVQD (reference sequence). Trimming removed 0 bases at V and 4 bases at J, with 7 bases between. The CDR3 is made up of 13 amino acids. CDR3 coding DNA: TGCGCCAGCAGTGAGTCGCTCGGGTACGAGCAGTACTTC. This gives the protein CASSESLGYEQYF.

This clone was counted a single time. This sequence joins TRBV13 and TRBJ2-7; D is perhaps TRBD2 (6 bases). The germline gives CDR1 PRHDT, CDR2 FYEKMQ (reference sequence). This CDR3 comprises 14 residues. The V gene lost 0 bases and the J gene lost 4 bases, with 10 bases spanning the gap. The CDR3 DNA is TGTGCCAGCAGCTTAGGCGGGAGTCATTACGAGCAGTACTTC. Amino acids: CASSLGGSHYEQYF.

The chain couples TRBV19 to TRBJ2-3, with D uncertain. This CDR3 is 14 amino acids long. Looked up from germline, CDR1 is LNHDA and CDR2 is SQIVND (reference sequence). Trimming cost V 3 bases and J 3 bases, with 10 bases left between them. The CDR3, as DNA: TGTGCCAGTAGTATCCAGGAGAATACAGATACGCAGTATTTT. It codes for CASSIQENTDTQYF.

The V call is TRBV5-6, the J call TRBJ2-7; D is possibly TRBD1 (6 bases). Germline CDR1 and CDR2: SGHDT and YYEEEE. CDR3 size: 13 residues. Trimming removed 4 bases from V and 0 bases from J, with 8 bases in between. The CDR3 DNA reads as TGTGCCAGCAGCACGGACAGCTCCTACGAGCAGTACTTC. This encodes CASSTDSSYEQYF.

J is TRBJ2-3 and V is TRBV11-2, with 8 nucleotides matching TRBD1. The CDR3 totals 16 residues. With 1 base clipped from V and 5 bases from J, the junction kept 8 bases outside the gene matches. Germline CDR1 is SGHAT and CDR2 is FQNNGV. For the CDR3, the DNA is TGTGCCAGCAGCTTAGTGCCCGACAGGGGTGGAGATACGCAGTATTTT. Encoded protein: CASSLVPDRGGDTQYF.

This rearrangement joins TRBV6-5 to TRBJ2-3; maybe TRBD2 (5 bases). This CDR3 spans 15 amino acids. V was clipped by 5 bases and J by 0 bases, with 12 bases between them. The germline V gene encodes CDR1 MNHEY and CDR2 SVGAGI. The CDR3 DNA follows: TGTGCCAGCAGTCCCCCGAGCGGTAGCACAGATACGCAGTATTTT. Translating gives CASSPPSGSTDTQYF.